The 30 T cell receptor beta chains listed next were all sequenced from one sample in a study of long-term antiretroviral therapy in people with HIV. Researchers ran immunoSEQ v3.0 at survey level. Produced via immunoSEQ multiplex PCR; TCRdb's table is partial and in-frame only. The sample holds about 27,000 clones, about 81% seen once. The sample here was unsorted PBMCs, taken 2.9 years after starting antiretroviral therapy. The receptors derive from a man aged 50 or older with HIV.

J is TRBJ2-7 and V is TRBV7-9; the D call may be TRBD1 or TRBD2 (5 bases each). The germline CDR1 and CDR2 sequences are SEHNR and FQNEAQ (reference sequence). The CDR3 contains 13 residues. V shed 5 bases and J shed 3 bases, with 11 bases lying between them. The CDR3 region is CASSPGTVYEQYF. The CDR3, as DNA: TGTGCCAGCAGCCCCGGGACGGTCTACGAGCAGTACTTC. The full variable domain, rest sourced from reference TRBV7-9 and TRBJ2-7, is DTGVSQNPRHKITKRGQNVTFRCDPISEHNRLYWYRQTLGQGPEFLTYFQNEAQLEKSRLLSDRFSAERPKGSFSTLEIQRTEQGDSAMYLCASSPGTVYEQYFGPGTRLTVT.

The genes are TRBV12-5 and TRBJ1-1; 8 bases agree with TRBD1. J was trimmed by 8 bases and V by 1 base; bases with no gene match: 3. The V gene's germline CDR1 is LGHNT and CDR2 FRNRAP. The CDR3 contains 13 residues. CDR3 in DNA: TGTGCTAGTGGTTTGGGGACAGGGAACGAAGCTTTCTTT. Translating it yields CASGLGTGNEAFF.

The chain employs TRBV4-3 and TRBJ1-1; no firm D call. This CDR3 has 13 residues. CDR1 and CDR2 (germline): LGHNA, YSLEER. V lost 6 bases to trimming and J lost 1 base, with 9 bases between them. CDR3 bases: TGCGCCAGCAGTCACGTGAGGAACACTGAAGCTTTCTTT. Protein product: CASSHVRNTEAFF.

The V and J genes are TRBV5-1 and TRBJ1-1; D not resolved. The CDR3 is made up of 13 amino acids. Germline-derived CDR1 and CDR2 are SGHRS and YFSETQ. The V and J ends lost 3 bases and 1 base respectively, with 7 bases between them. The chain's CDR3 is CASSSKANTEAFF. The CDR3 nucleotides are TGCGCCAGCAGCTCGAAGGCGAACACTGAAGCTTTCTTT.

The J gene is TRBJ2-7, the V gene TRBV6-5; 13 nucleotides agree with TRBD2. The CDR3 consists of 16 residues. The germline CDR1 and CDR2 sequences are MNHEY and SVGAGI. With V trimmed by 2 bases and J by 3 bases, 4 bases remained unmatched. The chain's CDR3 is CASSYTGLAGNYEQYF. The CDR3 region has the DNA TGTGCCAGCAGTTACACGGGACTAGCGGGGAACTACGAGCAGTACTTC.

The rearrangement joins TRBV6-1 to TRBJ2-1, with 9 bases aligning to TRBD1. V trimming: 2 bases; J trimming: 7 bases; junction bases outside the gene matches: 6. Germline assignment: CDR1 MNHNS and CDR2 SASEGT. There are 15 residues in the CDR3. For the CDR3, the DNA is TGTGCCAGCAGTGAAACCCGACAGGGGGTAAATGAGCAGTTCTTC. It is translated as CASSETRQGVNEQFF.

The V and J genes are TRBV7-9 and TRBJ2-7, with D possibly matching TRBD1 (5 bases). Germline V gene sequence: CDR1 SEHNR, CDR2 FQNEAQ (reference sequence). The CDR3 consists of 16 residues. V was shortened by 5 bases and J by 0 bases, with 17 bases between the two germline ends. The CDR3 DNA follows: TGTGCCAGCAGCCATCCAGACAGAAACTTCTCCTACGAGCAGTACTTC. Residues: CASSHPDRNFSYEQYF.

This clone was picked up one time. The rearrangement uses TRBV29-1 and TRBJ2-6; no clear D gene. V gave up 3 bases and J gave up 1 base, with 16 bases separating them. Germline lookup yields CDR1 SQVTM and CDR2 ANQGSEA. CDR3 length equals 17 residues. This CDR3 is CSVDKRADVSGANVLTF. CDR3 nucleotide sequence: TGCAGCGTTGATAAAAGGGCGGATGTTTCTGGGGCCAACGTCCTGACTTTC.

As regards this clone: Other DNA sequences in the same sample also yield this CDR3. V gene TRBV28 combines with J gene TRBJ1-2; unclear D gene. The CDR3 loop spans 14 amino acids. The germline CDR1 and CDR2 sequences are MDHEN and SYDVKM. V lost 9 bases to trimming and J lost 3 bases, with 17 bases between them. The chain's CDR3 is CASSLLPRDYGYTF. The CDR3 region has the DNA TGTGCCAGTTCCCTCCTTCCCCGGGACTATGGCTACACCTTC.

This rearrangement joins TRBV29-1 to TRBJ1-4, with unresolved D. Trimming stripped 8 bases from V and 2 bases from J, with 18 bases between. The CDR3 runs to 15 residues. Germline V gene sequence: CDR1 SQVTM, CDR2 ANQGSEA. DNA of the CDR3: TGCAGCATAACAAGGGCAGGAACTACTAATGAAAAACTGTTTTTT. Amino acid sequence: CSITRAGTTNEKLFF. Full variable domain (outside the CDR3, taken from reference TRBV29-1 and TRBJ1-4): SAVISQKPSRDICQRGTSLTIQCQVDSQVTMMFWYRQQPGQSLTLIATANQGSEATYESGFVIDKFPISRPNLTFSTLTVSNMSPEDSSIYLCSITRAGTTNEKLFFGSGTQLSVL.

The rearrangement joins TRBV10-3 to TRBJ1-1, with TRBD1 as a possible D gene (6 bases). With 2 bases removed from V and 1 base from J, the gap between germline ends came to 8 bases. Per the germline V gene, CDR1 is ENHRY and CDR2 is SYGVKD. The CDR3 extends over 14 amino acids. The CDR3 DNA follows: TGTGCCATCAGTGAGGGGGGACAGAACACTGAAGCTTTCTTT. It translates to CAISEGGQNTEAFF.

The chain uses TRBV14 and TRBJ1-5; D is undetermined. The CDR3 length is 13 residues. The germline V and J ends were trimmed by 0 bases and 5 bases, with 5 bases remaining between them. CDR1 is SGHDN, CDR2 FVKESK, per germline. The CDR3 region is CASSQDSYQPQHF. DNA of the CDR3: TGTGCCAGCAGCCAAGATTCCTATCAGCCCCAGCATTTT.

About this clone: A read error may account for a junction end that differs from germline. The CDR3 spells CASSITSGGAANEQFF. CDR3 coding DNA: TGTGCCAGCAGCATAACTAGCGGGGGGGCCGCCAATGAGCAGTTCTTC. The rearrangement links TRBV7-3 to TRBJ2-1; TRBD2 aligns across 13 bases. This CDR3 spans 16 amino acids. The V gene's germline CDR1 is SGHTA and CDR2 FQGTGA.

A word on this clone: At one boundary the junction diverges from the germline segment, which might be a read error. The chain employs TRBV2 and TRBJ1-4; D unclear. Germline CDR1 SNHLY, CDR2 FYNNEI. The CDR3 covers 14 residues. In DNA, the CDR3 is TGTGCCAGCAGTGAGGCGGCAGGTTCGAAAGGGTGGCTTTTT. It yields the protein CASSEAAGSKGWLF.

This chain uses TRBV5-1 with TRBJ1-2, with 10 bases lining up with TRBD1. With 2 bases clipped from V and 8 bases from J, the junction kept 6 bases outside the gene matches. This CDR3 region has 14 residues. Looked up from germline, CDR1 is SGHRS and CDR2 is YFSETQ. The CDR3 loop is CASSFRDRGQGYTF. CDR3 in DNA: TGCGCCAGCAGCTTCCGGGACAGGGGTCAAGGCTACACCTTC.

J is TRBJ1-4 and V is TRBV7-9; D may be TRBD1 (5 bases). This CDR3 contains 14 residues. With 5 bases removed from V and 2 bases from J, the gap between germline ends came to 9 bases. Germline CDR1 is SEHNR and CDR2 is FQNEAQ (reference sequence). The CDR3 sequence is CASSGGSTNEKLFF. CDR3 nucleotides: TGTGCCAGCAGCGGGGGGAGTACTAATGAAAAACTGTTTTTT.

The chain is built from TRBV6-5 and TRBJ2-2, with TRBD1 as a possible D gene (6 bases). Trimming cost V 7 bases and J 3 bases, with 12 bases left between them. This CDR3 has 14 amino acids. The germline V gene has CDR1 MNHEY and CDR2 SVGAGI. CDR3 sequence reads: CASKSQGYTGELFF. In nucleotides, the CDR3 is TGTGCCAGCAAGTCCCAGGGGTACACCGGGGAGCTGTTTTTT.

The CDR3 loop is CASSLLSTGKNGNTIYF. CDR3 DNA: TGTGCCAGCAGCTTACTTTCGACAGGGAAGAATGGAAACACCATATATTTT. This rearrangement joins TRBV7-2 to TRBJ1-3, with 7 bases aligning to TRBD1. Germline values: CDR1 SGHTA, CDR2 FQGNSA. The CDR3 is 17 amino acids. V dropped 2 bases and J dropped 3; count of bases not matched to a gene: 10.

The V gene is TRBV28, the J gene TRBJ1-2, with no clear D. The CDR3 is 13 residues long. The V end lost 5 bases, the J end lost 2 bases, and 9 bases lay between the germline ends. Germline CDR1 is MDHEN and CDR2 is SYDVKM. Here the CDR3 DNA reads TGTGCCAGCAGTCTAGACCTAAACTATGGCTACACCTTC. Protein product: CASSLDLNYGYTF.

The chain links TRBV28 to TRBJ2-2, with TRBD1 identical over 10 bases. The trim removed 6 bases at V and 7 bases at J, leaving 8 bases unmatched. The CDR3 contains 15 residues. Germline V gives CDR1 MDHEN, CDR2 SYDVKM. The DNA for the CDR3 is TGTGCCAGCAGCCCAGACAGGGGGCCCGGCGGGGAGCTGTTTTTT. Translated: CASSPDRGPGGELFF.

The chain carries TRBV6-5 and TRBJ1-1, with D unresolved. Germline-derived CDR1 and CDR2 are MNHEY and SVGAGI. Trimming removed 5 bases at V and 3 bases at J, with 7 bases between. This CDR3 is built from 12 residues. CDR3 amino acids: CASSARHTEAFF. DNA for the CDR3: TGTGCCAGCAGTGCCAGGCACACTGAAGCTTTCTTT.

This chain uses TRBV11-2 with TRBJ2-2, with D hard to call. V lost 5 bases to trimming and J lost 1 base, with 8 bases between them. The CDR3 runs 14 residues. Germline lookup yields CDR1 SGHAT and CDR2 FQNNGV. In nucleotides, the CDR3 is TGTGCCAGCAGCCCCATACAGAACACCGGGGAGCTGTTTTTT. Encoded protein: CASSPIQNTGELFF. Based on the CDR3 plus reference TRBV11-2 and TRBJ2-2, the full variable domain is EAGVAQSPRYKIIEKRQSVAFWCNPISGHATLYWYQQILGQGPKLLIQFQNNGVVDDSQLPKDRFSAERLKGVDSTLKIQPAKLEDSAVYLCASSPIQNTGELFFGEGSRLTVL.

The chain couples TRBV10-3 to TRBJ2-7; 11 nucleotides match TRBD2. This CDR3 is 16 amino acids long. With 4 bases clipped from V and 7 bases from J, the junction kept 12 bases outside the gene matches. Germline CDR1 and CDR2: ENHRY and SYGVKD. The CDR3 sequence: CAISALLAGGPGEQYF. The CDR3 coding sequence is TGTGCCATCAGTGCCCTATTAGCGGGGGGGCCGGGAGAGCAGTACTTC.

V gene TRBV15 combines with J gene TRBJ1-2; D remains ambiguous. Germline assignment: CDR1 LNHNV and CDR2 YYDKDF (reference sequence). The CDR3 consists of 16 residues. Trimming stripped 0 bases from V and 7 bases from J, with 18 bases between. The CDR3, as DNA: TGTGCCACCAGCAGAGATGGCGGGCAGCCTCCACTTGGCTACACCTTC. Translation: CATSRDGGQPPLGYTF.

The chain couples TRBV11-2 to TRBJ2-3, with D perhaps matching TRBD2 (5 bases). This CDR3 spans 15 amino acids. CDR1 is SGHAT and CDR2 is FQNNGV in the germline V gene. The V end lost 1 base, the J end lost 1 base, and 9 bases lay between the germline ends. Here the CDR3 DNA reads TGTGCCAGCAGCTTAGTCTGGCGGGGCACAGATACGCAGTATTTT. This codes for CASSLVWRGTDTQYF. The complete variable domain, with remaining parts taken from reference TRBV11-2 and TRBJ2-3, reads EAGVAQSPRYKIIEKRQSVAFWCNPISGHATLYWYQQILGQGPKLLIQFQNNGVVDDSQLPKDRFSAERLKGVDSTLKIQPAKLEDSAVYLCASSLVWRGTDTQYFGPGTRLTVL.

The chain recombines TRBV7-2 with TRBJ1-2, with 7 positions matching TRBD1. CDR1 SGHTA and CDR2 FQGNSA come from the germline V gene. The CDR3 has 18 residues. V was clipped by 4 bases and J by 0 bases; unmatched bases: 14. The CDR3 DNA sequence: TGTGCCAGCAGCTCCTGGCCCCGACAGGGACACCCTAACTATGGCTACACCTTC. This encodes CASSSWPRQGHPNYGYTF.

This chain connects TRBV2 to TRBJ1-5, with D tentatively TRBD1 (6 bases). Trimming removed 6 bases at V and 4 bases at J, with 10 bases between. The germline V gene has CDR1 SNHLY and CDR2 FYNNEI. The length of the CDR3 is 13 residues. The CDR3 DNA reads TGTGCCAGCAGGGGGCAGGGGAATCAGCCCCAGCATTTT. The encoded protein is CASRGQGNQPQHF.

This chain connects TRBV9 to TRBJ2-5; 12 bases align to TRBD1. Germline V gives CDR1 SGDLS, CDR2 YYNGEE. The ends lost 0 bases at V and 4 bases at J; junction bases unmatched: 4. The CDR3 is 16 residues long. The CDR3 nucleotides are TGTGCCAGCAGCGTAGCGGGACAGGGGGCGGGAGAGACCCAGTACTTC. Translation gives CASSVAGQGAGETQYF.

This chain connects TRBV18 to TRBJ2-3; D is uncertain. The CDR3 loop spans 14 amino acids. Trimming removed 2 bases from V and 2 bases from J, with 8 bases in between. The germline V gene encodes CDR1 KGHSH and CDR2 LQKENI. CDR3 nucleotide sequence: TGTGCCAGCTCACCAGGCCCTTTCACAGATACGCAGTATTTT. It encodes CASSPGPFTDTQYF.

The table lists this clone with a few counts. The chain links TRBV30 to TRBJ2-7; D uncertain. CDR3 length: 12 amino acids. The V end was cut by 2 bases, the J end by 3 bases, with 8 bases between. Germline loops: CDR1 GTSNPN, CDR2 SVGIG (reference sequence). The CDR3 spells CAWSMGLYEQYF. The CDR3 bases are TGTGCCTGGAGTATGGGTCTCTACGAGCAGTACTTC. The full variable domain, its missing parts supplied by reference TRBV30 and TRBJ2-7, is SQTIHQWPATLVQPVGSPLSLECTVEGTSNPNLYWYRQAAGRGLQLLFYSVGIGQISSEVPQNLSASRPQDRQFILSSKKLLLSDSGFYLCAWSMGLYEQYFGPGTRLTVT.